The present T cell receptor beta chain was sequenced within a study of blood T cell repertoires in COVID-19. The V end was cut by 1 base, the J end by 3 bases, with 11 bases between. Germline V CDR1 and CDR2: LNHDA, SQIVND (reference sequence). This CDR3 is 15 amino acids long. Here immunoSEQ multiplex PCR was the method, and the copy in TCRdb shows in-frame clones only, minus some. The sample records 45,000 to 55,000 clones, roughly 88% being singletons. The sequencing input was peripheral blood. The J gene is TRBJ2-3, the V gene TRBV19, with D maybe TRBD1 (5 bases). The receptor comes from a human donor in a cohort sampled during active COVID-19. The CDR3: CASSIGGRGTDTQYF. The DNA for the CDR3 is TGTGCCAGTAGTATAGGGGGCCGAGGAACAGATACGCAGTATTTT.